The clone carrying this T cell receptor beta chain came up once. Its cognate antigen is unknown. Primers: 60 Vbeta forward and 13 Jbeta reverse. Using immunoSEQ multiplex PCR, the repertoire was profiled, and TCRdb retains in-frame clones only, with some absent. The sample contains about 120,000 clones, 81% of which appear only once. The CDR3 runs to 14 residues. V lost 5 bases and J 5 bases, leaving 15 bases between the germline ends. Germline V gene data show CDR1 as PRHDT and CDR2 as FYEKMQ (reference sequence). The data belong to a study of cytomegalovirus exposure and HLA in healthy donors. Overall study context: Sequencing of about 179 million T cells in an earlier analysis found roughly 120 million unique TCR beta sequences.

Points from the study as a whole: One variant, a missense change in DCLRE1C, was linked in a later analysis to TCR beta V- and J-gene trimming. Reports indicated that the classifier achieved high specificity and sensitivity in diagnosing cytomegalovirus status. Available immune exposure information covered CMV serostatus only.

The chain couples TRBV13 to TRBJ1-2; D gene uncertain. This TCR derives from a woman aged 40 to 49 in good health and CMV-seronegative. The sample taken for sequencing was PBMCs. Written as DNA, the CDR3 is TGTGCCAGCAGCCCCCGCGGAGGGAGGTATGGCTACACCTTC. Residues: CASSPRGGRYGYTF. Supplemented by reference TRBV13 and TRBJ1-2, the full variable domain reads AAGVIQSPRHLIKEKRETATLKCYPIPRHDTVYWYQQGPGQDPQFLISFYEKMQSDKGSIPDRFSAQQFSDYHSELNMSSLELGDSALYFCASSPRGGRYGYTFGSGTRLTVV.